This T cell receptor (beta chain) was captured by sequencing in a study of cytomegalovirus exposure and HLA in healthy donors. Trimming stripped 5 bases from V and 1 base from J, with 14 bases between. The CDR3 is made up of 15 amino acids. Germline V gives CDR1 MNHNY, CDR2 SVGAGI (reference sequence). In the case of this clone: Its antigen is unknown.

Primers for the PCR totalled 60 Vbeta and 13 Jbeta. Clones were sequenced by immunoSEQ multiplex PCR, and TCRdb holds only the in-frame ones, with some missing. Of approximately 160,000 clones in the sample, 80% to 90% were seen once. Donors likely had unrecorded immune exposures despite being nominally healthy when sampled. General observations from the study: Some V segments, TRBV6-2 and TRBV6-3 among them, were indistinguishable and were therefore excluded.

The receptor comes from a woman aged 18 to 35 in good health and CMV-seronegative. The sample was PBMCs. The gene calls are TRBV6-6 and TRBJ1-1; tentatively, D is TRBD1 (5 bases). This chain's CDR3 is CASSQGFGKNTEAFF. The DNA for the CDR3 is TGTGCCAGCAGTCAGGGTTTTGGGAAGAACACTGAAGCTTTCTTT.